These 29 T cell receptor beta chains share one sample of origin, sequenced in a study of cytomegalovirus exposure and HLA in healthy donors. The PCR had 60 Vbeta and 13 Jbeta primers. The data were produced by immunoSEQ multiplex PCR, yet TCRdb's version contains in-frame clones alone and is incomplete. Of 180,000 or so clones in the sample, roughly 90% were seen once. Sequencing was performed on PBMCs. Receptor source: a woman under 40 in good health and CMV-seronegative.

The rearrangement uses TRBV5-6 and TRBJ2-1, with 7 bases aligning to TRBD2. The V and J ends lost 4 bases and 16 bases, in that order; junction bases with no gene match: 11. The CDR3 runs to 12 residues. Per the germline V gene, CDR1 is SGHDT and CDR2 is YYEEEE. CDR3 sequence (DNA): TGTGCCAGCAGCGATAGCGGGCGGGGCCATTTCTTC. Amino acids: CASSDSGRGHFF.

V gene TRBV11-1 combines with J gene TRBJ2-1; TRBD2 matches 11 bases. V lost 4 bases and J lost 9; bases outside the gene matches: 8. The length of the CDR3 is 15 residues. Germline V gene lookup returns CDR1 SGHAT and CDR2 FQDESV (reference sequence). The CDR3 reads CASSSPLTSGVEQFF. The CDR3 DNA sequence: TGTGCCAGCAGCTCCCCGTTGACTAGCGGGGTTGAGCAGTTCTTC.

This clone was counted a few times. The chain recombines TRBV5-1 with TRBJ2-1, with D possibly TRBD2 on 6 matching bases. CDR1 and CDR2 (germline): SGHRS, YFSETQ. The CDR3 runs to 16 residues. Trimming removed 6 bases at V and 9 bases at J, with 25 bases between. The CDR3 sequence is CASTPLPGVPNGEQFF. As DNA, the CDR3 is TGCGCCAGCACCCCGTTGCCGGGAGTACCCAACGGTGAGCAGTTCTTC.

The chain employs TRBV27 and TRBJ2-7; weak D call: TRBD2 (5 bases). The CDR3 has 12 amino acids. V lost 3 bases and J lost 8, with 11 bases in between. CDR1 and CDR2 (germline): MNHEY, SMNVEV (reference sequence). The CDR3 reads CASSLAGSKQYF. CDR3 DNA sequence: TGTGCCAGCAGTTTGGCGGGTTCCAAGCAGTACTTC.

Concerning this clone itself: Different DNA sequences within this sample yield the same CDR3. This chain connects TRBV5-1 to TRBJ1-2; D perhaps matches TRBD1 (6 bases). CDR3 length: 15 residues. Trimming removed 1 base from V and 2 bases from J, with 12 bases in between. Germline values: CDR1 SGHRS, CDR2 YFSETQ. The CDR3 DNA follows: TGCGCCAGCAGCTTGTCGCCAGGGGCCAACTATGGCTACACCTTC. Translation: CASSLSPGANYGYTF.

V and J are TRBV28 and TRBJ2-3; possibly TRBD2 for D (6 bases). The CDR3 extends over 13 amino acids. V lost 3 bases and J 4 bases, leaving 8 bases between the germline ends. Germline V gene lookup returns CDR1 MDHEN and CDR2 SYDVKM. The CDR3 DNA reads TGTGCCAGCAGTTTGGAGGGCCCAGATACGCAGTATTTT. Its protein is CASSLEGPDTQYF.

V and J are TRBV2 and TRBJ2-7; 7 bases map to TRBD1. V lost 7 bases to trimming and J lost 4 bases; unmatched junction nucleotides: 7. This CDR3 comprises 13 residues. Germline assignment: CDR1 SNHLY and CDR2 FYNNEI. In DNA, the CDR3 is TGTGCCAGCAACCCAGGGACAGATTACGAGCAGTACTTC. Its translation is CASNPGTDYEQYF.

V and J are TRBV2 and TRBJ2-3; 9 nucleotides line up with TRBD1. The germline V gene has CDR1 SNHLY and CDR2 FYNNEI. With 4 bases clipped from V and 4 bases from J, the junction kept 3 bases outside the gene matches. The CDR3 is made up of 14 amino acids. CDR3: CASSVQGAADTQYF. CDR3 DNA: TGTGCCAGCAGTGTACAGGGGGCCGCAGATACGCAGTATTTT. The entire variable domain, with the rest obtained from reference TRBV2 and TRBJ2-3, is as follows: EPEVTQTPSHQVTQMGQEVILRCVPISNHLYFYWYRQILGQKVEFLVSFYNNEISEKSEIFDDQFSVERPDGSNFTLKIRSTKLEDSAMYFCASSVQGAADTQYFGPGTRLTVL.

CDR3 amino acids: CASSEVTSGNTGELFF. CDR3 nucleotides: TGTGCCAGCAGTGAAGTGACTAGCGGCAACACCGGGGAGCTGTTTTTT. V and J are TRBV6-1 and TRBJ2-2; 9 nucleotides agree with TRBD2. Germline assignment: CDR1 MNHNS and CDR2 SASEGT. This CDR3 has 16 amino acids. With 1 base clipped from V and 2 bases from J, the junction kept 2 bases outside the gene matches.

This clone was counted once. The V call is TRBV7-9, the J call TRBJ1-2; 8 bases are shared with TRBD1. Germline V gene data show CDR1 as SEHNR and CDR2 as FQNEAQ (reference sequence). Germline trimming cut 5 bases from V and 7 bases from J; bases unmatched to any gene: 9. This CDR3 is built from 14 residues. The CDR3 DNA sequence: TGTGCCAGCAGCCAGCACGGGGACAGGAGTGGCTACACCTTC. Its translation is CASSQHGDRSGYTF.

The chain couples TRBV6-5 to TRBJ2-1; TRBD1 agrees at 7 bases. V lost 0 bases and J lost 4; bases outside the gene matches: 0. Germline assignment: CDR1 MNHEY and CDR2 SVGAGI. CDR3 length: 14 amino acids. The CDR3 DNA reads TGTGCCAGCAGTTACTCGGACAGGTACAATGAGCAGTTCTTC. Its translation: CASSYSDRYNEQFF.

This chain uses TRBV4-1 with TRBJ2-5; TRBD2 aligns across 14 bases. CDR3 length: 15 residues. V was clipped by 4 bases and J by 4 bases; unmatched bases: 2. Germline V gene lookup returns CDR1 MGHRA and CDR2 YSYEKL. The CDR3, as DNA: TGCGCCAGCAGCCGAGGGACTAGCGGGAGAGAGACCCAGTACTTC. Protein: CASSRGTSGRETQYF.

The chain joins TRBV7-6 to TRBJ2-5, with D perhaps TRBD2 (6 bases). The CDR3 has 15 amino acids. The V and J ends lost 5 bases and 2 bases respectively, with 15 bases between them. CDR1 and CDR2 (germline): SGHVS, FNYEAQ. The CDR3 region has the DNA TGTGCCAGCAGCCAGTGGGGGGACCAACAAGAGACCCAGTACTTC. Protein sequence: CASSQWGDQQETQYF.

Here the CDR3 reads CASSINRGLNTGELFF. The CDR3 DNA reads TGTGCCAGTAGTATCAACAGGGGGCTGAACACCGGGGAGCTGTTTTTT. The J gene is TRBJ2-2, the V gene TRBV19; TRBD1 matches at 9 bases. V lost 3 bases to trimming and J lost 1 base; unmatched junction nucleotides: 3. There are 16 residues in the CDR3. CDR1 is LNHDA, CDR2 SQIVND, per germline (reference sequence). Complete variable domain (other parts from reference TRBV19 and TRBJ2-2): DGGITQSPKYLFRKEGQNVTLSCEQNLNHDAMYWYRQDPGQGLRLIYYSQIVNDFQKGDIAEGYSVSREKKESFPLTVTSAQKNPTAFYLCASSINRGLNTGELFFGEGSRLTVL.

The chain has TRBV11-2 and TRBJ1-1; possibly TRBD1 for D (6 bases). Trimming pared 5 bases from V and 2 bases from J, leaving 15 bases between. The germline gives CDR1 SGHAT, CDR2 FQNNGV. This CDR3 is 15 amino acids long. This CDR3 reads CASSPTHRVNTEAFF. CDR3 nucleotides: TGTGCCAGCAGCCCTACACACAGGGTCAACACTGAAGCTTTCTTT. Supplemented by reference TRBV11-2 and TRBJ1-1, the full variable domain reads EAGVAQSPRYKIIEKRQSVAFWCNPISGHATLYWYQQILGQGPKLLIQFQNNGVVDDSQLPKDRFSAERLKGVDSTLKIQPAKLEDSAVYLCASSPTHRVNTEAFFGQGTRLTVV.

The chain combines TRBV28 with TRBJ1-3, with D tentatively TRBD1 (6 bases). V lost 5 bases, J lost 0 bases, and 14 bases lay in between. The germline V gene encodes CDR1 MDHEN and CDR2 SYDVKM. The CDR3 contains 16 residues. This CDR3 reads CASSPRDTCSGNTIYF. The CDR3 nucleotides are TGTGCCAGCAGTCCCCGGGACACCTGCTCTGGAAACACCATATATTTT.

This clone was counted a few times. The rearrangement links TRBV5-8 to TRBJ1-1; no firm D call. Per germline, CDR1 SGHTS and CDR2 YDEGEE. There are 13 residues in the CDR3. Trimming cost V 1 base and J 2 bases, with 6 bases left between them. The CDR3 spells CASSLTANTEAFF. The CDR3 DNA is TGTGCCAGCAGCTTGACAGCCAACACTGAAGCTTTCTTT.

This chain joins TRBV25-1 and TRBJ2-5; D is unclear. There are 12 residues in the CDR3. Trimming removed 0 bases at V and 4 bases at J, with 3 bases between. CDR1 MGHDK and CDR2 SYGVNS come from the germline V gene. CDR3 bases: TGTGCCAGCAGTGAATACGGAGAGACCCAGTACTTC. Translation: CASSEYGETQYF.

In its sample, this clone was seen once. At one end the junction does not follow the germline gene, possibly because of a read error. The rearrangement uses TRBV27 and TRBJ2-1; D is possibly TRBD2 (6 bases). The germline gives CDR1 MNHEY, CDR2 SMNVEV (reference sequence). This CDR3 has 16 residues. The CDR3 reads CASGFVGGASYNEQFF. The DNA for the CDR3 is TGTGCCAGCGGTTTTGTGGGGGGAGCCTCCTACAATGAGCAGTTCTTC.

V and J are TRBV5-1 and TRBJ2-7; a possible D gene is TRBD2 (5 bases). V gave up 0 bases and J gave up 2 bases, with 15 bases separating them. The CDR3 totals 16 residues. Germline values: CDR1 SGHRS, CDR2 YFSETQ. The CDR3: CASSLGAVDGAYEQYF. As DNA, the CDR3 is TGCGCCAGCAGCTTGGGAGCGGTGGACGGCGCCTACGAGCAGTACTTC.

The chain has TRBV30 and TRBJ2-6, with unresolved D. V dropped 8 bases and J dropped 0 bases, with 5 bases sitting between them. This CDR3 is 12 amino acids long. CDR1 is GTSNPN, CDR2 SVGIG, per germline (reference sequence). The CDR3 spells CALSSGANVLTF. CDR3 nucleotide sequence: TGTGCCCTTAGCTCTGGGGCCAACGTCCTGACTTTC. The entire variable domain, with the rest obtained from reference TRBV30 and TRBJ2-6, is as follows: SQTIHQWPATLVQPVGSPLSLECTVEGTSNPNLYWYRQAAGRGLQLLFYSVGIGQISSEVPQNLSASRPQDRQFILSSKKLLLSDSGFYLCALSSGANVLTFGAGSRLTVL.

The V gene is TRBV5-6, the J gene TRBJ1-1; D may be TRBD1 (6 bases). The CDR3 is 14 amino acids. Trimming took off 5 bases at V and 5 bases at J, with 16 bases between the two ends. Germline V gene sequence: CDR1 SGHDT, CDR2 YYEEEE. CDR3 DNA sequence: TGTGCCAGCAGATACTTAGGGGGAGTGACTGAAGCTTTCTTT. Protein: CASRYLGGVTEAFF. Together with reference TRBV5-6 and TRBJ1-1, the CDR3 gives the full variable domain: DAGVTQSPTHLIKTRGQQVTLRCSPKSGHDTVSWYQQALGQGPQFIFQYYEEEERQRGNFPDRFSGHQFPNYSSELNVNALLLGDSALYLCASRYLGGVTEAFFGQGTRLTVV.

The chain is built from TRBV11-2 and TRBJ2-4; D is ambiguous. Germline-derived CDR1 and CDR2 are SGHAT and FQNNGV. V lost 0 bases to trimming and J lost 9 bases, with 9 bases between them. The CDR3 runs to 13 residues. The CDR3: CASSLDPPGIQYF. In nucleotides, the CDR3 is TGTGCCAGCAGCTTAGATCCCCCGGGCATTCAGTACTTC.

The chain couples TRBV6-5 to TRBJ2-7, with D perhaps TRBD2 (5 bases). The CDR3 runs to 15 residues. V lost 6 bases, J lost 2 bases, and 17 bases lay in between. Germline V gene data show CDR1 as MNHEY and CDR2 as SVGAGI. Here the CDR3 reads CASSPGLSRPYEQYF. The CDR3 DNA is TGTGCCAGCAGCCCCGGACTTTCGAGGCCCTACGAGCAGTACTTC.

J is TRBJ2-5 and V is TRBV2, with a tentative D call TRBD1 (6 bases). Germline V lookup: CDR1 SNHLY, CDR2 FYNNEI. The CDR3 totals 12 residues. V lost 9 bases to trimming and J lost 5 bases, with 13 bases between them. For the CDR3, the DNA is TGTGCCAGTGACAGGTGGGGGGAGACCCAGTACTTC. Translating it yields CASDRWGETQYF.

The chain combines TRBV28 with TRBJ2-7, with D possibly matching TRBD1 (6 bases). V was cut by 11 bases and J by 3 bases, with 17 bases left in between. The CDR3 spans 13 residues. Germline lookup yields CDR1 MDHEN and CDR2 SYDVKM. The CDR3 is CALGNRANYEQYF. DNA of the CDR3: TGTGCCCTGGGGAACAGGGCAAACTACGAGCAGTACTTC.

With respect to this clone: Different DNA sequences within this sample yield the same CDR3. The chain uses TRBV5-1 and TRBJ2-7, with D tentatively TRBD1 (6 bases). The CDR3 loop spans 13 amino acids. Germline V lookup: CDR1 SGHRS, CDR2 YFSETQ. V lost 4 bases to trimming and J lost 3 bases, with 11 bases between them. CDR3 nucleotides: TGCGCCAGCAGCCCACAGGGAGACTACGAGCAGTACTTC. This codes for CASSPQGDYEQYF. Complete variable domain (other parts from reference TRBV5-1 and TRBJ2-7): KAGVTQTPRYLIKTRGQQVTLSCSPISGHRSVSWYQQTPGQGLQFLFEYFSETQRNKGNFPGRFSGRQFSNSRSEMNVSTLELGDSALYLCASSPQGDYEQYFGPGTRLTVT.

CDR3 nucleotides: TGTGCCAGCAGCTTGGCCCCGAGGGTTCTCACCTACAATGAGCAGTTCTTC. Residues: CASSLAPRVLTYNEQFF. The chain has TRBV7-9 and TRBJ2-1, with a tentative D call TRBD2 (5 bases). The length of the CDR3 is 17 residues. Germline CDR1 is SEHNR and CDR2 is FQNEAQ (reference sequence). Trimming left V 3 bases short and J 2 bases short, with 17 bases between.

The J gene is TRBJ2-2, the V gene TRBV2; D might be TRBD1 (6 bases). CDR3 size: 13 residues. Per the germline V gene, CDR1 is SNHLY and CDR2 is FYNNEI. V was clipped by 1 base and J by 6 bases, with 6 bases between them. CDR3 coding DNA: TGTGCCAGCAGTGAAGAGGGGGCCGGGGAGCTGTTTTTT. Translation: CASSEEGAGELFF.